This TCR beta chain emerged from a study of blood T cell repertoires in COVID-19. In the study overall: Acute and convalescent COVID-19 samples came from the United States, Italy and Spain.

Original analysis: The assay estimated nucleated cells by amplifying reference gene primers. Assay used: immunoSEQ multiplex PCR; TCRdb lists only in-frame clones, some missing. That table gives V, J and clone size, and the DNA gave D and trimming. Among tens of thousands of clones, around nine tenths were seen once, and the ten largest hold approximately 4%. Germline-derived CDR1 and CDR2 are LNHDA and SQIVND (reference sequence). V lost 5 bases and J lost 4, with 11 bases in between. The CDR3 is 13 amino acids. This TCR derives from a human donor in a cohort sampled during active COVID-19. J is TRBJ2-5 and V is TRBV19; unclear D gene. Sequenced: peripheral blood. For the CDR3, the DNA is TGTGCCAGTAGTCCCGGAGTTACAGAGACCCAGTACTTC. This encodes CASSPGVTETQYF. Complete variable domain (other parts from reference TRBV19 and TRBJ2-5): DGGITQSPKYLFRKEGQNVTLSCEQNLNHDAMYWYRQDPGQGLRLIYYSQIVNDFQKGDIAEGYSVSREKKESFPLTVTSAQKNPTAFYLCASSPGVTETQYFGPGTRLLVL.